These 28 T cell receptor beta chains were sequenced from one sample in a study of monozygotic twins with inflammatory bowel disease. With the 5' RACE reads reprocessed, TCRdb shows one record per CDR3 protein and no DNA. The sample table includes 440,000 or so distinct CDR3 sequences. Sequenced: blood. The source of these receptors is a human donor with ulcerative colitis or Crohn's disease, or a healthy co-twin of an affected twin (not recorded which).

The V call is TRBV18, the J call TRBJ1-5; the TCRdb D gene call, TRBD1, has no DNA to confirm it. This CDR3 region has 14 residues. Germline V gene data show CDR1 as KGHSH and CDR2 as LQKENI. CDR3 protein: CASDSTGLSQPQHF.

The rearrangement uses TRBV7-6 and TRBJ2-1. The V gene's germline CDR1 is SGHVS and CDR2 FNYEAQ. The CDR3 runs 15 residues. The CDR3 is CASSLSPITGPEQFF.

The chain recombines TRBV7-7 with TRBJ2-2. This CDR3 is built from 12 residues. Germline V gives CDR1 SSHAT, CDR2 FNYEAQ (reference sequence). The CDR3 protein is CASEENTGELFF. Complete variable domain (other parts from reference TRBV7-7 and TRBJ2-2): GAGVSQSPRYKVTKRGQDVTLRCDPISSHATLYWYQQALGQGPEFLTYFNYEAQPDKSGLPSDRFSAERPEGSISTLTIQRTEQRDSAMYRCASEENTGELFFGEGSRLTVL.

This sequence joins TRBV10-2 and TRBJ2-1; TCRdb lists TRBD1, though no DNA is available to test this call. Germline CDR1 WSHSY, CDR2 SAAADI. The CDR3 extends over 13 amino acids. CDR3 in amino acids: CASSEEGRGSKFF.

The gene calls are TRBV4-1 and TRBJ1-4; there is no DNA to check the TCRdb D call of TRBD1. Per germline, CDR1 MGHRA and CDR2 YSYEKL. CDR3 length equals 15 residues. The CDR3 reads CASSQGDRANEKLFF.

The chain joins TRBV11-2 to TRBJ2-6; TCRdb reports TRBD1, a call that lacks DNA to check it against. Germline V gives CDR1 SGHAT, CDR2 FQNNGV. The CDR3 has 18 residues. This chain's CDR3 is CASSARDRGFSGANVLTF.

CDR3 protein: CSVGLAGDSTDTQYF. The gene calls are TRBV29-1 and TRBJ2-3; TCRdb designates TRBD2, a call that cannot be tested without DNA. CDR1 and CDR2 (germline): SQVTM, ANQGSEA. The CDR3 consists of 15 residues.

The CDR3 is CASSPDRGNPEAFF. V and J are TRBV4-1 and TRBJ1-1; TCRdb's D gene call, TRBD1, goes unchecked for lack of DNA. Germline V gene sequence: CDR1 MGHRA, CDR2 YSYEKL. The CDR3 contains 14 residues.

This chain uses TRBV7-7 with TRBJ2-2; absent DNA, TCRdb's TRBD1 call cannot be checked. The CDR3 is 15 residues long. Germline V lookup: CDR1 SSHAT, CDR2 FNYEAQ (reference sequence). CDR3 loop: CASSPGQGGTGELFF.

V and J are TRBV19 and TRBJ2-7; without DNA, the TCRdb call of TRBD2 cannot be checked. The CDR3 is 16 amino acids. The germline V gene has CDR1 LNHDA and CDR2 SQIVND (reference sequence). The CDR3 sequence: CASSMRGELSYYEQYF.

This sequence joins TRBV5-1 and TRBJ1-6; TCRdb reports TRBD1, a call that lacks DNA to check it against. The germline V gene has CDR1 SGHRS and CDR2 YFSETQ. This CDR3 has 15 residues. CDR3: CASRDRWGGNSPLHF.

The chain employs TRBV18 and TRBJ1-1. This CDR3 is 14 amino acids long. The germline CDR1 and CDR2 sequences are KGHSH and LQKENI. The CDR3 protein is CASSPGQQNTEAFF. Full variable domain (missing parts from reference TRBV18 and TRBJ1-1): NAGVMQNPRHLVRRRGQEARLRCSPMKGHSHVYWYRQLPEEGLKFMVYLQKENIIDESGMPKERFSAEFPKEGPSILRIQQVVRGDSAAYFCASSPGQQNTEAFFGQGTRLTVV.

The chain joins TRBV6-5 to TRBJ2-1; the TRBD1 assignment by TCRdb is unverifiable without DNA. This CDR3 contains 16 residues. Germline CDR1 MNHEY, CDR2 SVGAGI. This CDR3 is CASSYSTGERANEQFF.

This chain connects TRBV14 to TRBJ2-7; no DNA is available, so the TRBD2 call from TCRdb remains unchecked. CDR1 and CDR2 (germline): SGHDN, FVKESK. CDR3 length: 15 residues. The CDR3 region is CASSPSGTMTSEQYF.

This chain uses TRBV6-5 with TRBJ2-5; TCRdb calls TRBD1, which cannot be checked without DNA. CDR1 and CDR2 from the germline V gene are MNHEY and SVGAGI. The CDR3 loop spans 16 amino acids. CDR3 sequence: CASSYSHFRQGETQYF.

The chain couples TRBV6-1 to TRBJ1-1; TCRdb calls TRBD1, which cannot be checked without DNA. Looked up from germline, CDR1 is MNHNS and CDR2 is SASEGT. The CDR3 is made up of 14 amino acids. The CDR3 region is CASILSGQVSEAFF.

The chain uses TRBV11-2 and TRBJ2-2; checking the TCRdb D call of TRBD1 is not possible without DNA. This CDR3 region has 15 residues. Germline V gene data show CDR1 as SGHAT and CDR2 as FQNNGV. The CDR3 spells CASSGRGRYKGELFF.

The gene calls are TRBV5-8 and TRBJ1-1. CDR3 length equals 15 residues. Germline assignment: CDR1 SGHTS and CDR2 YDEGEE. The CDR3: CASPRPRTMNTEAFF.

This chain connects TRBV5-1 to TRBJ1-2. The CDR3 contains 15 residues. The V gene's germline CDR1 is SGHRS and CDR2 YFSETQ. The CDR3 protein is CASSLNKDLNYGYTF.

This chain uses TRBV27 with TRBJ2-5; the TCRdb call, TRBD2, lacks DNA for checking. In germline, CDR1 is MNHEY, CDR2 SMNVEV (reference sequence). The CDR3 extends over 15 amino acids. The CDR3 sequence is CASSRTSRGEETQYF.

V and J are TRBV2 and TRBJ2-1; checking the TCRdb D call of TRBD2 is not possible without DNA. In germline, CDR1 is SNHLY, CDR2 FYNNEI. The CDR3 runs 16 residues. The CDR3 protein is CASSEAAGGYYNEQFF.

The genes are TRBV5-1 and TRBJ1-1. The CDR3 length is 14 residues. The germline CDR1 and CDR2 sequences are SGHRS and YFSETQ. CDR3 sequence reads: CASSLDKTNTEAFF.

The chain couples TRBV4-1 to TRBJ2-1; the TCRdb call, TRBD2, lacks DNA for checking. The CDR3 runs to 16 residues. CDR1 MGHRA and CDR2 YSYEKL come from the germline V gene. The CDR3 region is CASSPARLAGTNEQFF.

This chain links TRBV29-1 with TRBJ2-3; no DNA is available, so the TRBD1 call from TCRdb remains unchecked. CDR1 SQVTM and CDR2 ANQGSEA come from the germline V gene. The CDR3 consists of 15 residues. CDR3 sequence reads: CSVESGTGVTNTQYF.

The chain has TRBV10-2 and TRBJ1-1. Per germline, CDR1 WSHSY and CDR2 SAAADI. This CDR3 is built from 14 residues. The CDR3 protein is CASSENRRNTEAFF.

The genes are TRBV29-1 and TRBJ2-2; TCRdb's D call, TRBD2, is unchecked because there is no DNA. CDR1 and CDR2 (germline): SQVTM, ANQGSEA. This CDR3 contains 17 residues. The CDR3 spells CSVAGVTASGKSGELFF.

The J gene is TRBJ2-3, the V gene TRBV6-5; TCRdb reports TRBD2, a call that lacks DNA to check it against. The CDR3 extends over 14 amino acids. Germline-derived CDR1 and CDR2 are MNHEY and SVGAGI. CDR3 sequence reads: CASSSSGGAPTQYF.

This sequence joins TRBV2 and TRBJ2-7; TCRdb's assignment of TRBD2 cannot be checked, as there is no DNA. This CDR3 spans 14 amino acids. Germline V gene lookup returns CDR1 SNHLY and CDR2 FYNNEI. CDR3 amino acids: CASSEAFGGWGLTF.